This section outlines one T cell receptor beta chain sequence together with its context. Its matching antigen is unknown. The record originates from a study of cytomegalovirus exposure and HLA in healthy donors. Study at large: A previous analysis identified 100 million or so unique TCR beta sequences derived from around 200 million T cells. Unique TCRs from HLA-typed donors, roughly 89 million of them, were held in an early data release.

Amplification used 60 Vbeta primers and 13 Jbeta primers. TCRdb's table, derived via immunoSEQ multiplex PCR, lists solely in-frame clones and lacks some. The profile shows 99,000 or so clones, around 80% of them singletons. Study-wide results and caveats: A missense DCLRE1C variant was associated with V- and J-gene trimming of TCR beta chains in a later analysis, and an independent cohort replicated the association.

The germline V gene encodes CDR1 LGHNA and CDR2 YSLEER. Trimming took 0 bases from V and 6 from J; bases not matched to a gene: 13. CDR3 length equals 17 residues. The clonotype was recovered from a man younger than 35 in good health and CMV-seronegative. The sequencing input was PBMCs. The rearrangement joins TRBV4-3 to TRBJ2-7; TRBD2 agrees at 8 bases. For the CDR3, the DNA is TGCGCCAGCAGCCAAGATAGGAGCGGGAGAACGCGTCTCGAGCAGTACTTC. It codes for CASSQDRSGRTRLEQYF.